The subject of this entry is one TCR beta chain. The data belong to a study of blood T cell repertoires in COVID-19. As handled by the study authors: Amplification with reference gene primers provided the estimates of nucleated cell counts. Assay used: immunoSEQ multiplex PCR; TCRdb lists only in-frame clones, some missing. V, J and clone size are taken as reported in that table, and D and trimming were inferred from the DNA itself. The sample yields around 430,000 clones, 80% to 90% seen once. The study recruited people aged about 18 to 95 years across approximately 24 US areas. Assignment of participants to cohorts was predicated upon participant-reported clinical history. Recovered status in Cohort 3 required two negative PCRs, clearance, or symptom resolution. Sequenced: PBMCs or T cells enriched from blood (not recorded which). The receptor's source is a woman aged 50 to 60 who had recovered from COVID-19.

CDR3 protein: CASSQEGPANYGYTF. The CDR3 nucleotides read TGTGCCAGCAGCCAAGAGGGGCCAGCTAACTATGGCTACACCTTC. The chain joins TRBV3-1 (or the pseudogene TRBV3-2) to TRBJ1-2; D possibly corresponds to TRBD1 (5 bases). Trimming took off 0 bases at V and 0 bases at J, with 8 bases between the two ends. The CDR3 covers 15 residues. Germline loops: CDR1 LGHDT, CDR2 YNNKEL (reference sequence).